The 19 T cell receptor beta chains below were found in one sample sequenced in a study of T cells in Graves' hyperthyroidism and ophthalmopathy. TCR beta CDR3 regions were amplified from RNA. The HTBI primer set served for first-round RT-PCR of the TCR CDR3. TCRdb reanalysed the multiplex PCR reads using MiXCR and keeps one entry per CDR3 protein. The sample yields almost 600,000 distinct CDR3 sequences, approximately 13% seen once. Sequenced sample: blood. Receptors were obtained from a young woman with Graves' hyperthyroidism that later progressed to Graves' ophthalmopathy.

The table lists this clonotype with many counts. As DNA, the CDR3 is TGTGCCAGCAGCCTTAGGGAGGGGGAGGTCTATGGCTACACCTTC. Protein product: CASSLREGEVYGYTF. The gene calls are TRBV7-2 and TRBJ1-2; tentatively, D is TRBD1 (6 bases). Germline V CDR1 and CDR2: SGHTA, FQGNSA. This CDR3 spans 15 amino acids. V was shortened by 5 bases and J by 4 bases, with 17 bases between the two germline ends. The full variable domain, its missing parts supplied by reference TRBV7-2 and TRBJ1-2, is GAGVSQSPSNKVTEKGKDVELRCDPISGHTALYWYRQSLGQGLEFLIYFQGNSAPDKSGLPSDRFSAERTGGSVSTLTIQRTQQEDSAVYLCASSLREGEVYGYTFGSGTRLTVV.

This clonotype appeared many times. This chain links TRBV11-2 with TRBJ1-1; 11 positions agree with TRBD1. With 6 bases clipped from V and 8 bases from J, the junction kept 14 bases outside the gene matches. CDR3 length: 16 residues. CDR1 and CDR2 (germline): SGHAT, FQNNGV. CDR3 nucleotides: TGTGCCAGCAGGGAGACAATGCCGGGACAGGGGGTGGAAGCTTTCTTT. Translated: CASRETMPGQGVEAFF.

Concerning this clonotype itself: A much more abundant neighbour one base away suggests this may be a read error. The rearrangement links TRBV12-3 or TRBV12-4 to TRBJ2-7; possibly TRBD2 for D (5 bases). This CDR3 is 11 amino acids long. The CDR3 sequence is CASRLGYEQCF. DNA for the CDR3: TGTGCCAGCAGACTAGGCTACGAGCAGTGCTTC.

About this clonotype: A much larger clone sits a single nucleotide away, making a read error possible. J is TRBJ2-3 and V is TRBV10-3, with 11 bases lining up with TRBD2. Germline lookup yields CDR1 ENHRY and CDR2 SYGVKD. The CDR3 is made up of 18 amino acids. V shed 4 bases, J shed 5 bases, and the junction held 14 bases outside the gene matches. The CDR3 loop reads CAISGELTSGSEEDTQYF. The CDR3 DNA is TGTGCCATCAGTGGAGAACTAACTAGCGGGAGCGAGGAAGATACGCAGTATTTT.

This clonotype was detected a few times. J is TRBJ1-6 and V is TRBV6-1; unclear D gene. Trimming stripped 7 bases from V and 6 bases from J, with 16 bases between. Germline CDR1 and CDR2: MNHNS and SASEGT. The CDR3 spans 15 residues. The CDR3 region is CASMDLTGINSPLHF. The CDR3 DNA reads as TGTGCCAGCATGGACCTCACTGGGATTAATTCACCCCTCCACTTT.

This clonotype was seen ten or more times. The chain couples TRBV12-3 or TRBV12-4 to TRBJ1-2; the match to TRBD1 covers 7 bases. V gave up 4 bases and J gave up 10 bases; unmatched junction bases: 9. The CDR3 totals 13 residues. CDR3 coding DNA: TGTGCCAGCAGTTACCGACAGGGAGTTGACTACACCTTC. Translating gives CASSYRQGVDYTF.

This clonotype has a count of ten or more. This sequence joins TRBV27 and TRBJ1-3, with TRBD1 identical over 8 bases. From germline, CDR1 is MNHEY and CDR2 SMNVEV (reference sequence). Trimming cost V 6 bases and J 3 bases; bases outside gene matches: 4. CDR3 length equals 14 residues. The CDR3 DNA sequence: TGTGCCAGCAGCTTACAGGGGGTTGGAAACACCATATATTTT. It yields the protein CASSLQGVGNTIYF.

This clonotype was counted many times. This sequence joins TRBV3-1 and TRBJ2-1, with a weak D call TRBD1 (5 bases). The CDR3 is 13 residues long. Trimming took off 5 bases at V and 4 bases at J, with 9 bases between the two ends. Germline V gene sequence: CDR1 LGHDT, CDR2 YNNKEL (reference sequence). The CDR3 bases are TGTGCCAGCAGCTCTCAGGGTTACAATGAGCAGTTCTTC. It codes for CASSSQGYNEQFF.

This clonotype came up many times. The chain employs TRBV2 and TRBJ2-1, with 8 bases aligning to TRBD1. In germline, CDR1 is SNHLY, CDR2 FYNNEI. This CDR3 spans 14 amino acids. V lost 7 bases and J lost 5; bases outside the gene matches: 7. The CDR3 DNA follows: TGTGCCAGCACGCGACAGGGGATAAACAATGAGCAGTTCTTC. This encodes CASTRQGINNEQFF.

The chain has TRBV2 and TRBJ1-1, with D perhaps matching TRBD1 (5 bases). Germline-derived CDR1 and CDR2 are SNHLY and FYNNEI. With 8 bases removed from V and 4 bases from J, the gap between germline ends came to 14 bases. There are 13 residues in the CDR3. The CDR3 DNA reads TGTGCCAGCCGACCTTCTGGGGGCACTGAAGCTTTCTTT. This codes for CASRPSGGTEAFF.

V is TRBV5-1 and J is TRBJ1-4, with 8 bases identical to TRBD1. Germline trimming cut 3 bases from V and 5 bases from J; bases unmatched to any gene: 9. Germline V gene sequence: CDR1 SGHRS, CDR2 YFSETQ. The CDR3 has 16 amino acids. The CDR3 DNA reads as TGCGCCAGCAGCTCACCGGACAGGGAAAAAAATGAAAAACTGTTTTTT. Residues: CASSSPDREKNEKLFF.

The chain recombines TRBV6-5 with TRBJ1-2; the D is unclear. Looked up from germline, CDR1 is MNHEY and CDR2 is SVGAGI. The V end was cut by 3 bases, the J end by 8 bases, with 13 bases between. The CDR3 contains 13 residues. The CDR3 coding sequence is TGTGCCAGCAGTTATGTGGGGTATGTCGGCTACACCTTC. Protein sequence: CASSYVGYVGYTF.

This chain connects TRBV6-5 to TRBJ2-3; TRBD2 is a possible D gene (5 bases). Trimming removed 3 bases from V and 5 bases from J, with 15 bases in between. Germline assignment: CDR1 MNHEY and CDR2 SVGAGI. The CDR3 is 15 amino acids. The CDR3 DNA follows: TGTGCCAGCAGTTATAGAGGCGCACGGGAAGATACGCAGTATTTT. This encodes CASSYRGAREDTQYF.

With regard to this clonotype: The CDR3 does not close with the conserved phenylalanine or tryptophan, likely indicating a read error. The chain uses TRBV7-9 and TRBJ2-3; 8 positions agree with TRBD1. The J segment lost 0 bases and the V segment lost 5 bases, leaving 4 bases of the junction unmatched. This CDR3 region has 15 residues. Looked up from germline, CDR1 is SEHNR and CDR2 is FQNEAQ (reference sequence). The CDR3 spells CASSPTGASTDTQYL. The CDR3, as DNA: TGTGCCAGCAGCCCGACAGGGGCTAGCACAGATACGCAGTATCTT.

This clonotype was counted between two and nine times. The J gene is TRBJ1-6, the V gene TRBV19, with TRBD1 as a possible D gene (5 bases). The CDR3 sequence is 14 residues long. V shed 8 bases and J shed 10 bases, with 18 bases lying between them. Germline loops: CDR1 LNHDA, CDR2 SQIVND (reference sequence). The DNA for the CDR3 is TGTGCCAGTGGAGGGACGCCGGGAGGGTCACCCCTCCACTTT. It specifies CASGGTPGGSPLHF.

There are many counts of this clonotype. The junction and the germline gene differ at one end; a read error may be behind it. The CDR3 sequence: CASRLLGQGARVAFF. The DNA for the CDR3 is TGTGCCAGCCGTTTACTCGGACAGGGGGCGAGGGTAGCTTTCTTT. The V call is TRBV28, the J call TRBJ1-1; TRBD1 aligns across 11 bases. This CDR3 has 15 amino acids. Looked up from germline, CDR1 is MDHEN and CDR2 is SYDVKM.

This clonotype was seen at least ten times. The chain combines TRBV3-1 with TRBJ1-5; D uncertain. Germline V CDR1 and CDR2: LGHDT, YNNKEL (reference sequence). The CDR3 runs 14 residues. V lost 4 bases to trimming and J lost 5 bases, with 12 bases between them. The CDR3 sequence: CASSPSSSYQPQHF. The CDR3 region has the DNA TGTGCCAGCAGCCCGTCGAGTAGTTATCAGCCCCAGCATTTT.

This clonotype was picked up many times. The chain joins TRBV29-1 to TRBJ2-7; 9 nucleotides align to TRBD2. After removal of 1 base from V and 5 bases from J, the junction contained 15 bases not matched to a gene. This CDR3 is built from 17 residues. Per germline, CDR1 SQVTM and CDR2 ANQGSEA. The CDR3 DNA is TGCAGCGTTGAAGGAGCGGTTTTGCGGGAGGGCGGGCACGAGCAGTACTTC. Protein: CSVEGAVLREGGHEQYF.

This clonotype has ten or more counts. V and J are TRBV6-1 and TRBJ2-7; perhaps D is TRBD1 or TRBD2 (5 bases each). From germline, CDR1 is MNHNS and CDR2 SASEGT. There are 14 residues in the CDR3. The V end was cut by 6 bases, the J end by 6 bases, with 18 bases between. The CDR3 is CASSPGAHGGEQYF. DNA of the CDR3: TGTGCCAGCAGCCCCGGGGCGCATGGGGGCGAGCAGTACTTC.